This T cell receptor beta chain was observed in a study of shared clonotypes between healthy human individuals. The authors' processing: Filtering differed because ImmunoSEQ produced junction-only sequences that carried no quality scores. Sequencing used immunoSEQ multiplex PCR; TCRdb keeps in-frame clones, though not all of them. V and J calls and clone size are those listed in that table; D and trimming were worked out from the DNA. The sample contains approximately 980,000 clones, approximately 76% of which appear only once. Looked up from germline, CDR1 is KGHSH and CDR2 is LQKENI. Trimming cost V 5 bases and J 2 bases, with 18 bases left between them. The CDR3 runs to 16 residues. Into CD45RA+ naive and CD45RA-negative memory subsets, the CD4+ cells were split. Worth noting for this clone: What it recognizes is unknown.

Study-wide results and caveats: Enrolling few donors narrowed the genetic and exposure-history diversity that was represented. The study found lower generation probabilities in non-shared clonotypes than in those shared by all four donors.

The specimen was memory CD4+ T cells sorted from blood. Subset noted: CD45RA-negative fraction. V and J are TRBV18 and TRBJ1-1; D gene uncertain. This clonotype was sampled from a man aged 18 to 35 in good health. CDR3 residues: CASSISAATANTEAFF. DNA of the CDR3: TGTGCCAGCTCAATTTCGGCGGCGACGGCCAACACTGAAGCTTTCTTT. Full variable domain (outside the CDR3, taken from reference TRBV18 and TRBJ1-1): NAGVMQNPRHLVRRRGQEARLRCSPMKGHSHVYWYRQLPEEGLKFMVYLQKENIIDESGMPKERFSAEFPKEGPSILRIQQVVRGDSAAYFCASSISAATANTEAFFGQGTRLTVV.